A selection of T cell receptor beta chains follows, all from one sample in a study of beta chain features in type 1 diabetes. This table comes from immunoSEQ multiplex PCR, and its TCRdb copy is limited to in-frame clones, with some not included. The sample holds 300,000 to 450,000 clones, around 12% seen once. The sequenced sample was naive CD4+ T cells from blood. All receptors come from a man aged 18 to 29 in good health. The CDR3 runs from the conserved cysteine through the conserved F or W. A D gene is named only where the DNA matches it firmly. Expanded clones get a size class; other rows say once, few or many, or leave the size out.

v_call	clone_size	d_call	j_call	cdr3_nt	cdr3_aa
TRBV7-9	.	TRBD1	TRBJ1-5	TGTGCCAGCAGCACAGGGGGCGGCAATCAGCCCCAGCATTTT	CASSTGGGNQPQHF
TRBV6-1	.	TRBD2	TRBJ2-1	TGTGCCAGCAACGCCGGGACTAGCGGCAACAATGAGCAGTTCTTC	CASNAGTSGNNEQFF
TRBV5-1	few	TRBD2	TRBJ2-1	TGCGCCAGCAGCTCGTCTAGCGGGAGGATGGATGAGCAGTTCTTC	CASSSSSGRMDEQFF
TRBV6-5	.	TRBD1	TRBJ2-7	TGTGCCAGCAGACCCGGGACAGGCTCCTACGAGCAGTACTTC	CASRPGTGSYEQYF
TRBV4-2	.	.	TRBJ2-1	TGTGCCAGCAGCCAAGGTCGAGTGGGCAGCTCCTACAATGAGCAGTTCTTC	CASSQGRVGSSYNEQFF
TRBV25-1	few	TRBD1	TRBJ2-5	TGTGCCAGCAGTCACCTCGACAGGGGTGGGGAGACCCAGTACTTC	CASSHLDRGGETQYF
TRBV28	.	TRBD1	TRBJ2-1	TGTGCCACCAGACAGGGGTCCTACAATGAGCAGTTCTTC	CATRQGSYNEQFF
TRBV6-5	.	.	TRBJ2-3	TGTGCCAGCAGCCTCACAGGACCATACACAGATACGCAGTATTTT	CASSLTGPYTDTQYF
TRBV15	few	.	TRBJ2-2	TGTGCCACCAGTCTGGCTCACACCGGGGAGCTGTTTTTT	CATSLAHTGELFF
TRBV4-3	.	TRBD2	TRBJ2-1	TGCGCCAGCAGCCGAGGGCTAGCGGGAGGAAGTGAGCAGTTCTTC	CASSRGLAGGSEQFF
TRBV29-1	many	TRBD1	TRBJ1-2	TGCAGCGTGGCGGACAGGGGAGGGGGCTACACCTTC	CSVADRGGGYTF
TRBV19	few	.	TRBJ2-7	TGTGCCAGTAGCCGAAGTCGTAGCGGAGGGGCTTCCTACGAGCAGTACTTC	CASSRSRSGGASYEQYF
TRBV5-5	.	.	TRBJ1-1	TGTGCCAGCAGCGGCCCCAGGGATACAGGGACTGAAGCTTTCTTT	CASSGPRDTGTEAFF
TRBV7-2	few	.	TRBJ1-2	TGTGCCAGCAGCTTAGGTACAGTAGGGGTCGAAGGCTACACCTTC	CASSLGTVGVEGYTF
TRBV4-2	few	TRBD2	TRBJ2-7	TGTGCCAGCAGCCGGTCGGGACTAGCGTCCTACGAGCAGTACTTC	CASSRSGLASYEQYF
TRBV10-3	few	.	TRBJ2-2	TGTGCCGAACGACAGACTAACACCGGGGAGCTGTTTTTT	CAERQTNTGELFF
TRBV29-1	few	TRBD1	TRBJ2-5	TGCAGCGTTGTAGTCGGACAGGGCGGAGAGACCCAGTACTTC	CSVVVGQGGETQYF
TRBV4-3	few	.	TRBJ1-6	TGCGCCAGCAGCCAAGAAAGAGTACATTCACCCCTCCACTTT	CASSQERVHSPLHF
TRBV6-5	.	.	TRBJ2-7	TGTGCCAGCAGTTACGGTGCAGGGGTCGGATACGAGCAGTACTTC	CASSYGAGVGYEQYF
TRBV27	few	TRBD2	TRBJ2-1	TGTGCCAGCAGTCCAACGGGACTAGGGGAGTACAATGAGCAGTTCTTC	CASSPTGLGEYNEQFF
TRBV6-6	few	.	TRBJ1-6	TGTGCCAGCTCCTCGTGGGGGGTTGGTTCACCCCTCCACTTT	CASSSWGVGSPLHF
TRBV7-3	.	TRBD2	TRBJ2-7	TGTGCCAGCAGCCTTAGCGGGCGGCCTGACGAGCAGTACTTC	CASSLSGRPDEQYF
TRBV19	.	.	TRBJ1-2	TGTGCCAGTTCTTCAGGGCGCTATGGCTACACCTTC	CASSSGRYGYTF
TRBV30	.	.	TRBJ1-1	TGTGCCTGGACAGGGATTTTGACTGAAGCTTTCTTT	CAWTGILTEAFF
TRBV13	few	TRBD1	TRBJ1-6	TGTGCCAGCAGCGGACAGGGTTTCTATAATTCACCCCTCCACTTT	CASSGQGFYNSPLHF
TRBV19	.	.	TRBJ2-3	TGTGCCAGTAGTATCGGTATTGCAGATACGCAGTATTTT	CASSIGIADTQYF
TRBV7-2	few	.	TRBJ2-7	TGTGCCAGCAGCTTAGCCCGGGAAGAGCAGTACTTC	CASSLAREEQYF
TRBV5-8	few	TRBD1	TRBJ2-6	TGTGCCAGCTCCCGCCTCACAGGGGCTCTACTCTCTGGGGCCAACGTCCTGACTTTC	CASSRLTGALLSGANVLTF
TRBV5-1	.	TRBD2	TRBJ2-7	TGCGCCAGCAGCGGAAGACTAGCGGGAGGGGGCGAGCAGTACTTC	CASSGRLAGGGEQYF
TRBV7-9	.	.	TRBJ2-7	TGTGCCAGCAGCCTCGCAAATTTTGACAGTTACGAGCAGTACTTC	CASSLANFDSYEQYF
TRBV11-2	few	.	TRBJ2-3	TGTGCCAGCAGCTCCCCCCCCAGGGCAGATACGCAGTATTTT	CASSSPPRADTQYF
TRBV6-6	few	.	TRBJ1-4	TGTGCCAGCAGTCAGACGGGGGTTAATGAAAAACTGTTTTTT	CASSQTGVNEKLFF
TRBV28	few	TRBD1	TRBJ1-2	TGTGCCAGCAGTTTGACAGGGCCCTATGGCTACACCTTC	CASSLTGPYGYTF
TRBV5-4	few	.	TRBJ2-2	TGTGCCAGCAGCTTGGGAGGGGGAGCCGGGGAGCTGTTTTTT	CASSLGGGAGELFF
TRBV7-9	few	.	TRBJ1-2	TGTGCCAGCAGCTTCGGAACAGGGACCTATGGCTACACCTTC	CASSFGTGTYGYTF
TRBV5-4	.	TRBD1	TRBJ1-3	TGTGCCAGCAGCTCGGGGACAGACTCTGGAAACACCATATATTTT	CASSSGTDSGNTIYF
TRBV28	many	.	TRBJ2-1	TGTGCCAGCAGTTTTGAATCCGCCAGAGAGCAGTTCTTC	CASSFESAREQFF
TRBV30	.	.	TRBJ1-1	TGTGCCTGGAACCTACAGGGCGCGGACACTGAAGCTTTCTTT	CAWNLQGADTEAFF
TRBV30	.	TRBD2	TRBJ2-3	TGTGCCTGGAGTGTAAGGCGGGGGGGCCTTAATACAGATACGCAGTATTTT	CAWSVRRGGLNTDTQYF
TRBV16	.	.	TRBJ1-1	TGTGCCAGCAGCCAATCGCTTGTCCTACGAACGACAGGCAAAGCTTTCTTT	CASSQSLVLRTTGKAFF
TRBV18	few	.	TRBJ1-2	TGTGCCAGCTCACCACCGATGGCGGCCGGAGGCTACACCTTC	CASSPPMAAGGYTF
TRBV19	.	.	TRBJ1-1	TGTGCCAGTCTGACAGGCACCCCTCTGAACACTGAAGCTTTCTTT	CASLTGTPLNTEAFF
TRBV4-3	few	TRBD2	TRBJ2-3	TGCGCCAGCAGCCCAATAGCGGGGGTCACAGATACGCAGTATTTT	CASSPIAGVTDTQYF
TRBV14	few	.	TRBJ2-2	TGTGCCAGCAGCCATCGCCAGGGTGGGCCTTTAGGGGAGCTGTTTTTT	CASSHRQGGPLGELFF
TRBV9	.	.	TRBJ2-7	TGTGCCAGCAGCGTATCTGCGGGATTAGCCTACGAGCAGTACTTC	CASSVSAGLAYEQYF
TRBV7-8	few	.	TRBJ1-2	TGTGCCAGCAGCTCCGACAGGTGGGCCTATGGCTACACCTTC	CASSSDRWAYGYTF
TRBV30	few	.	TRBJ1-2	TGTGCCTCCGGGTTCGATGAGTCTGACACCTTC	CASGFDESDTF
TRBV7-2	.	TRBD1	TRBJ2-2	TGTGCCAGCAGCACGGGTGGGACAGGAGGATCCGGGGAGCTGTTTTTT	CASSTGGTGGSGELFF
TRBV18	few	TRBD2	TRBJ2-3	TGTGCCAGCTCACCAAGGACTACGACTAGCGGGGCAGATACGCAGTATTTT	CASSPRTTTSGADTQYF
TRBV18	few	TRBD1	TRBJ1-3	TGTGCCAGCTCACCGGACAGGGTTGGAAACACCATATATTTT	CASSPDRVGNTIYF
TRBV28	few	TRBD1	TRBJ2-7	TGTGCCAGCAGACCCTTCCCGACAGGGGGACACGAGCAGTACTTC	CASRPFPTGGHEQYF
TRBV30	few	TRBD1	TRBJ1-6	TGTGCCTGGAGTCCAGGGGGGACGACCCTCCACTTT	CAWSPGGTTLHF
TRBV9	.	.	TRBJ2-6	TGTGCCAGCAGCGTAGGACACTCTGGGGCCAACGTCCTGACTTTC	CASSVGHSGANVLTF